This T cell receptor beta chain was identified during a study of blood T cells in healthy people across ages. Study information: Through template switching, about one barcoded beta molecule was captured per two T cells, as measured in model experiments.

Primed by a sample-barcoded 5' primer and a J-beta primer mix, a second PCR proceeded for about 6 to 12 cycles. TCRdb ran MiXCR on the 5' RACE reads and lists one entry per CDR3 protein. This sample yields over 500,000 distinct CDR3 sequences, of which about a quarter are seen a single time; about 3.3% belongs to the top ten. The data also belong to a second study, concerning T cells of mothers and their children. That work adds: Unrelated mother-child pairs always had slightly, but never significantly, lower normalized overlap than related pairs. Persistent microchimeric T cell clones were sought, and none were detected.

The receptor was derived from a boy between 2 and 10 years old in good health. Material for sequencing was blood.

CDR3 DNA: TGTGCCTGGAGGAGCGACAGGAACACTGAAGCTTTCTTT. Translated, it gives CAWRSDRNTEAFF. The chain is built from TRBV30 and TRBJ1-1; D might be TRBD1 (5 bases). There are 13 residues in the CDR3. Germline V gene data show CDR1 as GTSNPN and CDR2 as SVGIG (reference sequence). V was shortened by 3 bases and J by 1 base, with 9 bases between the two germline ends.